This T cell receptor (beta chain) was obtained from a study of glioma-infiltrating T cells after dendritic cell vaccination. This sample's time point: after dendritic cell vaccination, including at tumor progression/relapse. The V gene end was trimmed by 5 bases and the J gene end by 2 bases; junction bases not matched to a gene: 7. CDR1 is SGHRS and CDR2 is YFSETQ in the germline V gene. CDR3 size: 15 residues. Sequencing used immunoSEQ multiplex PCR; TCRdb keeps in-frame clones, though not all of them. The sample has approximately 90,000 clones, roughly four fifths seen once; the top ten hold roughly 2.1%.

The sample was blood, taken after dendritic cell vaccination. The chain joins TRBV5-1 to TRBJ1-3, with 7 bases that match TRBD1. This TCR was sampled from a human donor with glioblastoma. The CDR3 sequence: CASSPDRATGNTIYF. Written as DNA, the CDR3 is TGCGCCAGCAGTCCTGACAGGGCCACTGGAAACACCATATATTTT.